This entry is about one T cell receptor beta chain. This entry is derived from a study of blood T cell repertoires in COVID-19. As for the study in general: COVID-19 samples, acute and convalescent, were from the United States, Italy and Spain. PBMCs, B-cell-depleted T cells, or T cells were the source of the cDNA or gDNA that made up the material.

Germline CDR1 MNHEY, CDR2 SMNVEV (reference sequence). Trimming removed 4 bases from V and 5 bases from J; junction bases left unmatched: 1. The CDR3 sequence is 14 residues long. TCRdb keeps only in-frame clones here, not all; method: immunoSEQ multiplex PCR. The sample includes about 180,000 clones, 89% seen only once; the top ten take under 2%. The sequence was collected from a man between 18 and 29 years old who had recovered from COVID-19. The V call is TRBV27, the J call TRBJ2-5; 13 bases are shared with TRBD2. Specimen: peripheral blood. The CDR3 nucleotides read TGTGCCAGCAGTTGGACTAGCGGGAGTGAGACCCAGTACTTC. Amino acids: CASSWTSGSETQYF.